In its sample, the clone carrying this TCR beta chain was seen a few times. Its antigen is unknown. This CDR3 is also generated by other DNA sequences in the sample. Measured with immunoSEQ multiplex PCR; TCRdb has only the in-frame clones, and not every one. The repertoire includes 2 million to 3 million clones, 90% to 95% of them detected once, and 0.36% sits in the top ten. The sample comes from a study of shared clonotypes between healthy human individuals. Looking at the study overall: Donors, aged 18 to 49, were a couple of women and three men.

The study's findings and limits: The study drew on few donors, limiting represented genetic and exposure-history diversity.

This TCR was recovered from a man in his late teens or twenties in good health. Some clones in this sample may be carry-over from other donors' samples. The sample taken for sequencing was naive CD4+ T cells from PBMCs. Subset of the sample: CD45RA+ positively selected.

Written as DNA, the CDR3 is TGTGCCAGCAGTGTTCAGGGTAACCAGCCCCAGCATTTT. This sequence encodes CASSVQGNQPQHF. V is TRBV2 and J is TRBJ1-5, with D possibly being TRBD1 (5 bases). Trimming stripped 4 bases from V and 7 bases from J, with 11 bases between. CDR3 size: 13 residues. The germline gives CDR1 SNHLY, CDR2 FYNNEI.